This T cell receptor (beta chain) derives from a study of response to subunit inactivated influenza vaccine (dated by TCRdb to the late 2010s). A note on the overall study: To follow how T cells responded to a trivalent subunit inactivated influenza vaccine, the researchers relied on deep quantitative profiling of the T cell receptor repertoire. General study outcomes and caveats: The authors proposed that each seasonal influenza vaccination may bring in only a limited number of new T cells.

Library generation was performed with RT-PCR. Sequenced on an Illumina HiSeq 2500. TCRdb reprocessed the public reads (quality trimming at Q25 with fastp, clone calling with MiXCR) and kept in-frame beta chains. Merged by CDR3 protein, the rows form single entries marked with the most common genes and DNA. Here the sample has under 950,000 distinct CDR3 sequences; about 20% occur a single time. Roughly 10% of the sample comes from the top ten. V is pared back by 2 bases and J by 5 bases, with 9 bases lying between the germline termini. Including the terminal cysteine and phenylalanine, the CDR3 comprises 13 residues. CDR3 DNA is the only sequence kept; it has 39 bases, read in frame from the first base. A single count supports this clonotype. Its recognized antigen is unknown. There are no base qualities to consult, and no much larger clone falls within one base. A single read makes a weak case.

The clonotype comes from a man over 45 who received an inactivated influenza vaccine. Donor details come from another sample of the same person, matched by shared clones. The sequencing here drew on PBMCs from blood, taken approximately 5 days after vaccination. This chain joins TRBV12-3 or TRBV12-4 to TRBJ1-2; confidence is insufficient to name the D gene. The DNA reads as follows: TGTGCCAGCAGTTTAAACAGAGGATATGGCTACACCTTC. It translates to CASSLNRGYGYTF.